Each of the 10 T cell receptor beta chains below was sequenced from the same sample in a study of cytomegalovirus exposure and HLA in healthy donors (dated by TCRdb to 2015 to 2018). The method behind the library was the immunoSEQ multiplex PCR assay. TCRdb holds this immuneACCESS table with in-frame rearrangements only. Some clones are missing; in checked studies, unresolved V genes explain under half, and the rest has no known cause. This sample comprises 100,000 or so clones, roughly nine tenths of them detected only once. Together, the top ten hold 3% to 4% of the sample. Source material: PBMCs. Receptors originate from a woman between 18 and 29 years old in good health and CMV-seropositive.

The CDR3, as DNA: TGTGCCAGCACCCTTGGGCGGAACACTGAAGCTTTCTTT. Its translation: CASTLGRNTEAFF. The chain joins TRBV27 to TRBJ1-1; D is uncertain. The CDR3 runs to 13 residues. CDR1 MNHEY and CDR2 SMNVEV come from the germline V gene (reference sequence). Deletions cut 7 bases from V and 1 base from J, with 10 bases between.

The genes are TRBV4-1 and TRBJ1-5; maybe TRBD1 (6 bases). The CDR3 is made up of 17 amino acids. Trimming removed 0 bases at V and 3 bases at J, with 15 bases between. Per the germline V gene, CDR1 is MGHRA and CDR2 is YSYEKL. The CDR3 nucleotides are TGCGCCAGCAGCCAAGAAAGATCAGGGGCCCTCAATCAGCCCCAGCATTTT. Translated: CASSQERSGALNQPQHF.

The J gene is TRBJ2-4, the V gene TRBV5-1, with D maybe TRBD2 (6 bases). Germline values: CDR1 SGHRS, CDR2 YFSETQ. This CDR3 spans 16 amino acids. V was pared by 0 bases and J by 0 bases, with 10 bases between. The CDR3 coding sequence is TGCGCCAGCAGCTTGGAGGGCGGGACAGCCAAAAACATTCAGTACTTC. The encoded protein is CASSLEGGTAKNIQYF.

V usage is TRBV6-1 and J usage is TRBJ1-5; D gene uncertain. The V gene's germline CDR1 is MNHNS and CDR2 SASEGT. Trimming pared 2 bases from V and 0 bases from J, leaving 11 bases between. The CDR3 loop spans 16 amino acids. CDR3 sequence: CASSERRMNSNQPQHF. CDR3 nucleotides: TGTGCCAGCAGTGAACGCAGGATGAATAGCAATCAGCCCCAGCATTTT.

V gene TRBV9 combines with J gene TRBJ1-3; D is possibly TRBD1 (6 bases). The V end was cut by 4 bases, the J end by 0 bases, with 11 bases between. This CDR3 has 15 residues. The germline gives CDR1 SGDLS, CDR2 YYNGEE. CDR3 nucleotide sequence: TGTGCCAGCAGCTTACAGGGTACCTCTGGAAACACCATATATTTT. It yields the protein CASSLQGTSGNTIYF.

This clone was seen once. The chain is built from TRBV18 and TRBJ1-1; 7 bases are shared with TRBD1. Germline CDR1 reads KGHSH; CDR2 reads LQKENI. The CDR3 extends over 15 amino acids. Trimming at V came to 3 bases and at J to 1 base, leaving 5 bases not matched to a gene. DNA of the CDR3: TGTGCCAGCTCACCCAGACAGGGCGGGAACACTGAAGCTTTCTTT. It specifies CASSPRQGGNTEAFF.

This chain uses TRBV6-6 with TRBJ1-1; 8 bases align to TRBD1. V was pared by 6 bases and J by 10 bases, with 10 bases of the junction left unmatched. The germline V gene has CDR1 MNHNY and CDR2 SVGAGI (reference sequence). This CDR3 region has 13 residues. CDR3 residues: CASSPGTGVGAFF. The CDR3 DNA follows: TGTGCCAGCAGCCCTGGGACAGGAGTAGGAGCTTTCTTT.

The chain recombines TRBV28 with TRBJ2-3; D is ambiguous. This CDR3 spans 11 amino acids. Germline values: CDR1 MDHEN, CDR2 SYDVKM. V was pared by 10 bases and J by 2 bases, with 7 bases between. The CDR3 loop is CATSLTDTQYF. In DNA form, the CDR3 reads TGTGCCACCTCCCTCACAGATACGCAGTATTTT.

This rearrangement joins TRBV9 to TRBJ1-3, with 10 positions matching TRBD1. Germline trimming cut 0 bases from V and 5 bases from J; bases unmatched to any gene: 5. From germline, CDR1 is SGDLS and CDR2 YYNGEE. The CDR3 covers 16 residues. The CDR3 here is CASSVGGQGVRNTIYF. The CDR3 bases are TGTGCCAGCAGCGTAGGAGGACAGGGGGTACGAAACACCATATATTTT.

The CDR3 DNA sequence: TGTGCCAGCAGCCCGTGGACAGAGAAAGAGACCCAGTACTTC. This sequence encodes CASSPWTEKETQYF. This sequence joins TRBV11-2 and TRBJ2-5; a weak D match, TRBD1 (6 bases). With 5 bases removed from V and 3 bases from J, the gap between germline ends came to 13 bases. This CDR3 comprises 14 residues. Germline CDR1 SGHAT, CDR2 FQNNGV.